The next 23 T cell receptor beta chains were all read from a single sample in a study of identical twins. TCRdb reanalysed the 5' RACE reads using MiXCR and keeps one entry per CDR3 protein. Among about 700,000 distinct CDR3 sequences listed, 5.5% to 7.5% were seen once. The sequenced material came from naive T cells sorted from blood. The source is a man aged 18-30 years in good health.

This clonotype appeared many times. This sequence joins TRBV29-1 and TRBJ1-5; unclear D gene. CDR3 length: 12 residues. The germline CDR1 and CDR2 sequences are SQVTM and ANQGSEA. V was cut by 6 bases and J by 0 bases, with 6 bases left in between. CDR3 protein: CSVGFSNQPQHF. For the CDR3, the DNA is TGCAGCGTAGGATTTAGCAATCAGCCCCAGCATTTT.

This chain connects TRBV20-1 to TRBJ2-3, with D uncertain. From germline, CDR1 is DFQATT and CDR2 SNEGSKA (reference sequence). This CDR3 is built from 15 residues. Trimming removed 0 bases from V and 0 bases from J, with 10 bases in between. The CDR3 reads CSARDPTASTDTQYF. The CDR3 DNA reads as TGCAGTGCTAGAGATCCAACCGCTAGCACAGATACGCAGTATTTT.

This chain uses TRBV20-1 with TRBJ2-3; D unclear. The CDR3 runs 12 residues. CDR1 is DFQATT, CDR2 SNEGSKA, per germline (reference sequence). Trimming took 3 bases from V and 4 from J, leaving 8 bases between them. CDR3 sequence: CSASKAADTQYF. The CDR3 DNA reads TGCAGTGCTAGTAAGGCCGCAGATACGCAGTATTTT.

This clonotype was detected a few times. The CDR3 coding sequence is TGTGCCAGCAGTTCCCTAGCGGGAGGGCCTCAAGTAGCGAATGAGCAGTTCTTC. Translating it yields CASSSLAGGPQVANEQFF. The V gene is TRBV12-3 or TRBV12-4, the J gene TRBJ2-1; 12 nucleotides align to TRBD2. This CDR3 contains 18 residues. Trimming took 4 bases from V and 7 from J; bases not matched to a gene: 14.

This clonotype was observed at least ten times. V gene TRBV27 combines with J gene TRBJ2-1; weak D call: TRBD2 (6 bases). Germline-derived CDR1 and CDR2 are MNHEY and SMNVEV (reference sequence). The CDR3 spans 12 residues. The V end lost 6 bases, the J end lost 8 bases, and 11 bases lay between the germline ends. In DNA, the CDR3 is TGTGCCAGCAGCACCGGGGACTATGAGCAGTTCTTC. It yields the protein CASSTGDYEQFF.

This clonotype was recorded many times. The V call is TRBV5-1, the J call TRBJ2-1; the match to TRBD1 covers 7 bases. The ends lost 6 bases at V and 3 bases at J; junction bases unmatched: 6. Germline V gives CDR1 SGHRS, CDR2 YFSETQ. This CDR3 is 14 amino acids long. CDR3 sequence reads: CASTPAGGYNEQFF. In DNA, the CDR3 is TGCGCCAGCACCCCGGCAGGGGGCTACAATGAGCAGTTCTTC. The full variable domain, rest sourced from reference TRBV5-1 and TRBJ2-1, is KAGVTQTPRYLIKTRGQQVTLSCSPISGHRSVSWYQQTPGQGLQFLFEYFSETQRNKGNFPGRFSGRQFSNSRSEMNVSTLELGDSALYLCASTPAGGYNEQFFGPGTRLTVL.

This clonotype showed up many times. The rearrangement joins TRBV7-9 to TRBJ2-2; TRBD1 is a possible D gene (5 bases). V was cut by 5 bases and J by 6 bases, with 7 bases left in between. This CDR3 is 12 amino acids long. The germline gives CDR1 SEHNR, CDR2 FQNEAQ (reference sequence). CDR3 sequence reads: CASSEQAGELFF. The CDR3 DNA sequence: TGTGCCAGCAGCGAACAGGCCGGGGAGCTGTTTTTT.

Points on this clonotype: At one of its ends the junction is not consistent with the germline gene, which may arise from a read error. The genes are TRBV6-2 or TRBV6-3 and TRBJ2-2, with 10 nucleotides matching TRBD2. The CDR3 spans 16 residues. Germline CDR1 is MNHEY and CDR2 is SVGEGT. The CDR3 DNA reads TGTGCCAGCAGTCCGTTAGCGGGAGGCCGCACCGCGGAGCTGTTTTTT. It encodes CASSPLAGGRTAELFF.

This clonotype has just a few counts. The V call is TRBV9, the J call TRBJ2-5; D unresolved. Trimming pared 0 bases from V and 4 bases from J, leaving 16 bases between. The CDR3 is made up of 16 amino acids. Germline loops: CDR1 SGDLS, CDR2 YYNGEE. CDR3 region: CASSVGGLPGRETQYF. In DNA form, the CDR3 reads TGTGCCAGCAGCGTAGGCGGCCTCCCCGGTAGAGAGACCCAGTACTTC.

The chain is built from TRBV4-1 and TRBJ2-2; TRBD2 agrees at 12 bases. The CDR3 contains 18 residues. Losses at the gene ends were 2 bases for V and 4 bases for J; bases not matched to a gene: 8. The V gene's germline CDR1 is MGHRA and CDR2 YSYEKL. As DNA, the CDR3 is TGCGCCAGCAGCCAAAGACTAGCGGGAGACCGGGGCACCGGGGAGCTGTTTTTT. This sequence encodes CASSQRLAGDRGTGELFF.

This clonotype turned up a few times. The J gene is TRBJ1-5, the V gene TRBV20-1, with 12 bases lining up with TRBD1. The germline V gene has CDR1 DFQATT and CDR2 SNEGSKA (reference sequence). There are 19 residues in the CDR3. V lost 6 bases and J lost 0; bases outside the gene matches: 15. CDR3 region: CSARAHRDRGPYSNQPQHF. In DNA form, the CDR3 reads TGCAGTGCCCGCGCCCACCGGGACAGGGGGCCATATAGCAATCAGCCCCAGCATTTT.

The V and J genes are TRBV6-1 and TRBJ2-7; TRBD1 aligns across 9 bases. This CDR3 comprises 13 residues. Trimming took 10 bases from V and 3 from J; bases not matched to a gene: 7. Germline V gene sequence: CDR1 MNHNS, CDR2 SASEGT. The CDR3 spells CATRQGDVYEQYF. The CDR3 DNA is TGTGCCACACGACAGGGGGATGTCTACGAGCAGTACTTC.

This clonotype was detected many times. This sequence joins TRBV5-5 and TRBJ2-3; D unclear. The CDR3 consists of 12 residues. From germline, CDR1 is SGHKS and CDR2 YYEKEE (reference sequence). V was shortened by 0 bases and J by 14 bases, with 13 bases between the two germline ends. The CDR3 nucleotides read TGTGCCAGCAGCTTGGGGCTCCAGGCTTGGTATTTT. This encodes CASSLGLQAWYF.

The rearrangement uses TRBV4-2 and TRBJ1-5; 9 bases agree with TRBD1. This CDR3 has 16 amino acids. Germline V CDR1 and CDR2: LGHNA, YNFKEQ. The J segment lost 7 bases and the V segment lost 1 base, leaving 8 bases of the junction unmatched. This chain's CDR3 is CASSQATGQGTQPQHF. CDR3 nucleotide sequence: TGTGCCAGCAGCCAAGCTACGGGACAGGGTACACAGCCCCAGCATTTT.

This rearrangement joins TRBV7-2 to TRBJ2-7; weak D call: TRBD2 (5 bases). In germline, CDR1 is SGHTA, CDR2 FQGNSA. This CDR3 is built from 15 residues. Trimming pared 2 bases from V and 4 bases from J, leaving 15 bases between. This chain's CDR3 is CASSLSGSFQYEQYF. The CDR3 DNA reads TGTGCCAGCAGCTTATCGGGGTCATTCCAGTACGAGCAGTACTTC.

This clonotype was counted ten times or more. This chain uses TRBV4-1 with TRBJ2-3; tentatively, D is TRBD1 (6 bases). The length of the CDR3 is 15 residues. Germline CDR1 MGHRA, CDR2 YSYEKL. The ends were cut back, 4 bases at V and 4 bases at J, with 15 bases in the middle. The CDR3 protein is CASSLSDPGADTQYF. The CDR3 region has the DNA TGCGCCAGCAGCCTATCCGACCCAGGGGCAGATACGCAGTATTTT.

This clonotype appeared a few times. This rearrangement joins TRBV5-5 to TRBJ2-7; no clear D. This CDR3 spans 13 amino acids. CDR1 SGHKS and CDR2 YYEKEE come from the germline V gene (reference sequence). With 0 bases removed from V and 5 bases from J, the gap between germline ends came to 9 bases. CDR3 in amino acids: CASSLGPENEQYF. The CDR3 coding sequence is TGTGCCAGCAGCTTGGGTCCGGAGAACGAGCAGTACTTC.

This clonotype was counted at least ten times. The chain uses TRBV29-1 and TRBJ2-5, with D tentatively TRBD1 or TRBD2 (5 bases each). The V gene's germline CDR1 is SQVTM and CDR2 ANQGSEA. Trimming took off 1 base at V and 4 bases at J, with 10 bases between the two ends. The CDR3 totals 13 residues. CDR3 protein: CSVEVSGRETQYF. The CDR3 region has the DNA TGCAGCGTTGAAGTCTCAGGGAGAGAGACCCAGTACTTC.

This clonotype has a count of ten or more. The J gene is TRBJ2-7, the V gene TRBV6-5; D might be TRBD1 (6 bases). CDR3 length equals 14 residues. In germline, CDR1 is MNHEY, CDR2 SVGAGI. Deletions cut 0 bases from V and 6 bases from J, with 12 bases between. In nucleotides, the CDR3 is TGTGCCAGCAGTTACTCAGGGGAAGGGGGCGAGCAGTACGTC. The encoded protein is CASSYSGEGGEQYV.

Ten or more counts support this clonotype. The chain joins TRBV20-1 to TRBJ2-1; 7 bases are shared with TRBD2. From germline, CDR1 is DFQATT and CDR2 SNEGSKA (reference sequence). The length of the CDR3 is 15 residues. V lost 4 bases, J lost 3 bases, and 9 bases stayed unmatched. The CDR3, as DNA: TGCAGTGCTATCCGCGGAGCGGGGAACTACAATGAGCAGTTCTTC. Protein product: CSAIRGAGNYNEQFF.

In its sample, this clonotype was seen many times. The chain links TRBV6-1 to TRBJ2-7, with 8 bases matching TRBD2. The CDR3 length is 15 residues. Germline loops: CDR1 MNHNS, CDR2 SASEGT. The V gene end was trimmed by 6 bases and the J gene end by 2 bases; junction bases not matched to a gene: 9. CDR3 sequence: CASSPSGSATYEQYF. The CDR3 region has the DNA TGTGCCAGCAGCCCCAGCGGGAGCGCTACCTACGAGCAGTACTTC.

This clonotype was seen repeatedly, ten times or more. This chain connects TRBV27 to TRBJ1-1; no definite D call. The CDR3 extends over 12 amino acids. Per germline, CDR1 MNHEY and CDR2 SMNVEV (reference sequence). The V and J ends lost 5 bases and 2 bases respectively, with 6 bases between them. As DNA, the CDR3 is TGTGCCAGCAGTCAAAAAAACACTGAAGCTTTCTTT. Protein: CASSQKNTEAFF.

This CDR3 is CASSLPHGTASSYEQYF. In DNA, the CDR3 is TGTGCCAGCAGCCTACCCCATGGGACCGCAAGCTCCTACGAGCAGTACTTC. The V and J genes are TRBV7-8 and TRBJ2-7; D possibly uses TRBD1 or TRBD2 (5 bases each). Between the trimmed V and J ends, which lost 5 bases and 0 bases, there was a span of 20 bases. Germline V gene data show CDR1 as SGHVS and CDR2 as FQNEAQ. This CDR3 spans 17 amino acids.